This T cell receptor beta chain is from a study of shared clonotypes between healthy human individuals. This CDR3 contains 15 residues. Trimming took off 5 bases at V and 0 bases at J, with 13 bases between the two ends. CDR1 is SEHNR and CDR2 is FQNEAQ in the germline V gene (reference sequence). Method: immunoSEQ multiplex PCR; TCRdb's copy keeps in-frame clones and lacks some. Found here are 2 million or so clones, approximately 95% of them singletons; the top ten hold 0.13%. The sample consisted of naive CD4+ T cells sorted from blood. Subset in this sample: CD45RA+ positively selected. This chain joins TRBV7-9 and TRBJ2-5, with D perhaps matching TRBD1 (6 bases). This TCR derives from a young man in good health. CDR3 coding DNA: TGTGCCAGCAGCCCAGGACAGAGAGACCAAGAGACCCAGTACTTC. Amino acid sequence: CASSPGQRDQETQYF.